The 27 T cell receptor beta chains reported below all come from one sample, sequenced in a study of identical twins (dated by TCRdb to between 2015 and 2016). The method was 5' RACE. TCRdb lists the instrument as Illumina HiSeq 2000. The raw public reads went through TCRdb reprocessing: fastp at Q25, MiXCR clone calling, in-frame beta chains kept. Rows merge per CDR3 protein into single entries with the most common DNA and genes. The sample table records over 500,000 distinct CDR3 sequences; around 20% of these occur just once. The top ten clonotypes cover 0.8% to 1% of the sample. In addition, the sample was reused for a study of T cells expressing NK-cell markers.

The sequencing input was CD4+ T cells sorted from blood. The receptors stem from a woman under 30 in good health.

The table lists this clonotype with many counts. The chain has TRBV12-3 or TRBV12-4 and TRBJ2-1; possible D gene TRBD2, 6 bases. This CDR3 contains 15 residues. Trimming left V 8 bases short and J 7 bases short, with 21 bases between. The CDR3 sequence: CASFLRVGEVNEQFF. The CDR3 nucleotides read TGTGCCAGCTTCCTCCGGGTAGGGGAGGTAAATGAGCAGTTCTTC.

The sample holds a few counts of this clonotype. The chain combines TRBV21-1 with TRBJ2-7; the table's D call, TRBD2, has no DNA check behind it. TRBV21-1 is a known pseudogene. The length of the CDR3 is 16 residues. The CDR3 region is CASSKAASGEHYEQYF. DNA for the CDR3: TGTGCCAGCAGCAAAGCGGCTAGCGGGGAGCACTACGAGCAGTACTTC.

This clonotype was picked up a small number of times. The rearrangement joins TRBV5-1 to TRBJ1-1, with 8 bases matching TRBD1. The CDR3 is made up of 15 amino acids. The V gene's germline CDR1 is SGHRS and CDR2 YFSETQ. V lost 0 bases, J lost 3 bases, and 4 bases stayed unmatched. As DNA, the CDR3 is TGCGCCAGCAGCTTGGTACAGGGGGTGGACACTGAAGCTTTCTTT. Encoded protein: CASSLVQGVDTEAFF.

The chain couples TRBV21-1 to TRBJ1-1; the D call TRBD1 from the table was never checked on the DNA. TRBV21-1 is an annotated pseudogene. The CDR3 has 13 amino acids. The CDR3 loop reads CANPPGVLTEAFF. DNA for the CDR3: TGTGCCAACCCCCCCGGGGTTCTCACTGAAGCTTTCTTT.

This clonotype has only a few counts. This chain uses TRBV20-1 with TRBJ2-3, with 9 bases matching TRBD2. Germline lookup yields CDR1 DFQATT and CDR2 SNEGSKA (reference sequence). The CDR3 is made up of 16 amino acids. J lost 1 base, V lost 5 bases, and 10 bases had no gene match. CDR3 sequence (DNA): TGCAGTGCTGGTAGCGGGAGAAGGTTCGGCACAGATACGCAGTATTTT. Its protein is CSAGSGRRFGTDTQYF.

This clonotype came up a few times. CDR3 loop: CASRSGVRFRAGELFF. The DNA for the CDR3 is TGTGCCAGTAGGTCAGGGGTCCGATTTAGGGCCGGGGAGCTGTTTTTT. The J gene is TRBJ2-2, the V gene TRBV19, with a weak D call TRBD1 (6 bases). CDR3 size: 16 residues. Trimming removed 6 bases at V and 6 bases at J, with 20 bases between. Germline CDR1 LNHDA, CDR2 SQIVND (reference sequence).

This clonotype was seen more than once but under ten times. The CDR3 is CSVALRLADYNEQFF. In nucleotides, the CDR3 is TGCAGCGTCGCACTTAGACTAGCGGACTACAATGAGCAGTTCTTC. The rearrangement joins TRBV29-1 to TRBJ2-1, with TRBD2 matching over 9 bases. CDR1 and CDR2 (germline): SQVTM, ANQGSEA. This CDR3 comprises 15 residues. Trimming removed 6 bases from V and 3 bases from J; junction bases left unmatched: 9.

The chain links TRBV7-2 to TRBJ2-1; maybe TRBD2 (6 bases). Germline values: CDR1 SGHTA, CDR2 FQGNSA. The length of the CDR3 is 15 residues. V was pared by 0 bases and J by 6 bases, with 12 bases between. CDR3 bases: TGTGCCAGCAGCTTAGCGGCGGCTAGCGCCAATGAGCAGTTCTTC. Protein sequence: CASSLAAASANEQFF.

J is TRBJ2-6 and V is TRBV12-3 or TRBV12-4, with D perhaps being TRBD1 or TRBD2 (5 bases each). This CDR3 comprises 17 residues. The V end lost 2 bases, the J end lost 7 bases, and 18 bases lay between the germline ends. The CDR3 loop reads CASSLSSLGAGANVLTF. In DNA, the CDR3 is TGTGCCAGCAGTTTATCATCGCTCGGGGCCGGTGCCAACGTCCTGACTTTC.

V gene TRBV20-1 combines with J gene TRBJ2-5; no definite D call. Germline CDR1 reads DFQATT; CDR2 reads SNEGSKA (reference sequence). The CDR3 has 15 residues. V lost 3 bases, J lost 1 base, and 15 bases lay in between. The DNA of the CDR3 is TGCAGTGCTAGTGGGAACCAGATAGGCCAAGAGACCCAGTACTTC. This gives the protein CSASGNQIGQETQYF.

This clonotype was counted only a few times. This chain joins TRBV5-1 and TRBJ2-1; 11 nucleotides match TRBD2. Per the germline V gene, CDR1 is SGHRS and CDR2 is YFSETQ. Trimming at V came to 3 bases and at J to 9 bases, leaving 5 bases not matched to a gene. This CDR3 region has 14 residues. The CDR3 here is CASSSTSGSTEQFF. The CDR3 DNA is TGCGCCAGCAGCTCTACTAGCGGGAGTACTGAGCAGTTCTTC.

This clonotype was counted a few times. The V gene is TRBV5-1, the J gene TRBJ2-5; D is undetermined. Looked up from germline, CDR1 is SGHRS and CDR2 is YFSETQ. The V gene lost 0 bases and the J gene lost 10 bases, with 13 bases spanning the gap. The length of the CDR3 is 13 residues. CDR3 residues: CASSLALAQSQYF. The CDR3 region has the DNA TGCGCCAGCAGCTTGGCGTTAGCTCAGAGCCAGTACTTC.

There are many counts of this clonotype. This CDR3 reads CASSPGTGGTDTQYF. In nucleotides, the CDR3 is TGTGCCAGCAGTCCCGGGACAGGGGGCACAGATACGCAGTATTTT. J is TRBJ2-3 and V is TRBV12-3 or TRBV12-4, with TRBD1 matching over 10 bases. The CDR3 is 15 residues long. J was trimmed by 1 base and V by 5 bases; bases with no gene match: 3.

This chain joins TRBV12-3 or TRBV12-4 and TRBJ2-2; TRBD2 agrees at 7 bases. The CDR3 contains 17 residues. Trimming cost V 6 bases and J 0 bases; bases outside gene matches: 10. CDR3 sequence (DNA): TGTGCCAGCAGCCATATCGCTGGACTAGCGAACACCGGGGAGCTGTTTTTT. As protein: CASSHIAGLANTGELFF.

In this sample, this clonotype turned up many times. The chain has TRBV29-1 and TRBJ2-1; TRBD2 matches at 9 bases. CDR1 is SQVTM and CDR2 is ANQGSEA in the germline V gene. This CDR3 is built from 15 residues. The V and J ends lost 2 bases and 8 bases, in that order; junction bases with no gene match: 10. The CDR3 DNA is TGCAGCGTTGAAAATAGCGGGGGACTTTCGGATGAGCAGTTCTTC. As protein: CSVENSGGLSDEQFF.

This clonotype was observed many times. The gene calls are TRBV12-3 or TRBV12-4 and TRBJ2-5; D is ambiguous. With 0 bases removed from V and 6 bases from J, the gap between germline ends came to 8 bases. This CDR3 region has 13 residues. CDR3 DNA: TGTGCCAGCAGTTTAGCGGCCGCTCAGACCCAGTACTTC. This translates into CASSLAAAQTQYF.

This clonotype has only a few counts. The chain employs TRBV12-3 or TRBV12-4 and TRBJ2-1; D is uncertain. V lost 3 bases, J lost 6 bases, and 12 bases lay in between. The CDR3 runs to 14 residues. The CDR3 region is CASSFDPPPNEQFF. The CDR3 DNA sequence: TGTGCCAGCAGTTTCGATCCGCCCCCCAATGAGCAGTTCTTC.

This clonotype has at least ten counts. The V and J genes are TRBV9 and TRBJ2-3; D is uncertain. CDR3 length: 13 amino acids. Looked up from germline, CDR1 is SGDLS and CDR2 is YYNGEE. The V gene lost 0 bases and the J gene lost 9 bases, with 11 bases spanning the gap. The CDR3 bases are TGTGCCAGCAGCGTAGAGGAAGGGAAGACGCAGTATTTT. It is translated as CASSVEEGKTQYF.

V and J are TRBV5-1 and TRBJ2-7; D possibly corresponds to TRBD2 (6 bases). Germline V gene lookup returns CDR1 SGHRS and CDR2 YFSETQ. The CDR3 length is 16 residues. V was pared by 2 bases and J by 2 bases, with 17 bases between. CDR3 nucleotide sequence: TGCGCCAGCAGCTTACAGTCAGGAGGGCCGACCTACGAGCAGTACTTC. Residues: CASSLQSGGPTYEQYF. Supplemented by reference TRBV5-1 and TRBJ2-7, the full variable domain reads KAGVTQTPRYLIKTRGQQVTLSCSPISGHRSVSWYQQTPGQGLQFLFEYFSETQRNKGNFPGRFSGRQFSNSRSEMNVSTLELGDSALYLCASSLQSGGPTYEQYFGPGTRLTVT.

This clonotype was seen a few times. The V gene is TRBV5-1, the J gene TRBJ1-1, with D perhaps matching TRBD1 (5 bases). The CDR3 loop spans 14 amino acids. Between the trimmed V and J ends, which lost 2 bases and 5 bases, there was a span of 13 bases. CDR1 is SGHRS, CDR2 YFSETQ, per germline. The CDR3 reads CASSFGREGTEAFF. In DNA form, the CDR3 reads TGCGCCAGCAGCTTCGGCAGGGAGGGAACTGAAGCTTTCTTT.

This clonotype was picked up many times. V is TRBV3-1 and J is TRBJ1-5; no definite D call. Trimming removed 5 bases from V and 0 bases from J, with 8 bases in between. CDR3 length equals 14 residues. Germline V CDR1 and CDR2: LGHDT, YNNKEL (reference sequence). The CDR3 protein is CASSLVNSNQPQHF. CDR3 DNA sequence: TGTGCCAGCAGCTTAGTCAATAGCAATCAGCCCCAGCATTTT. Full variable domain (outside the CDR3, taken from reference TRBV3-1 and TRBJ1-5): DTAVSQTPKYLVTQMGNDKSIKCEQNLGHDTMYWYKQDSKKFLKIMFSYNNKELIINETVPNRFSPKSPDKAHLNLHINSLELGDSAVYFCASSLVNSNQPQHFGDGTRLSIL.

The chain couples TRBV6-4 to TRBJ2-6; D call uncertain. The CDR3 runs 14 residues. Looked up from germline, CDR1 is MRHNA and CDR2 is SNTAGT. Deletions cut 2 bases from V and 3 bases from J, with 5 bases between. The CDR3 here is CASSDAVGANVLTF. CDR3 DNA: TGTGCCAGCAGTGACGCTGTTGGGGCCAACGTCCTGACTTTC.

The V gene is TRBV27, the J gene TRBJ2-1; D may be TRBD1 (6 bases). In germline, CDR1 is MNHEY, CDR2 SMNVEV (reference sequence). V was cut by 2 bases and J by 6 bases, with 20 bases left in between. This CDR3 is built from 17 residues. CDR3 bases: TGTGCCAGCAGTTTAGATAGGGGGACACAGCTACTCAATGAGCAGTTCTTC. Translating it yields CASSLDRGTQLLNEQFF.

The chain uses TRBV10-3 and TRBJ2-7; 12 bases align to TRBD2. V lost 6 bases and J lost 0; bases outside the gene matches: 9. In germline, CDR1 is ENHRY, CDR2 SYGVKD. The CDR3 is 17 residues long. Here the CDR3 reads CAISPGLAGASSYEQYF. DNA of the CDR3: TGTGCCATCAGCCCGGGACTAGCGGGCGCTAGCTCCTACGAGCAGTACTTC.

This clonotype was counted a few times. The chain combines TRBV6-5 with TRBJ2-2; D remains unclear. Germline V gene sequence: CDR1 MNHEY, CDR2 SVGAGI. V was clipped by 0 bases and J by 3 bases, with 14 bases between them. The length of the CDR3 is 17 residues. This CDR3 is CASSYSRPPLDTGELFF. DNA for the CDR3: TGTGCCAGCAGTTACTCGCGACCTCCTTTGGACACCGGGGAGCTGTTTTTT.

This clonotype was seen more than once but under ten times. The chain employs TRBV20-1 and TRBJ2-5; D perhaps matches TRBD1 (6 bases). V lost 5 bases to trimming and J lost 5 bases, with 21 bases between them. This CDR3 region has 15 residues. Germline assignment: CDR1 DFQATT and CDR2 SNEGSKA (reference sequence). DNA for the CDR3: TGCAGTGCTGTGGGGGCAGAATCCTTAGGGGAGACCCAGTACTTC. Translation gives CSAVGAESLGETQYF.

The V call is TRBV25-1, the J call TRBJ2-6; D is undetermined. The CDR3 sequence is 13 residues long. V was pared by 5 bases and J by 2 bases, with 4 bases between. Germline CDR1 reads MGHDK; CDR2 reads SYGVNS. The CDR3 nucleotides are TGTGCCAGCAGTATAACTGGGGCCAACGTCCTGACTTTC. This sequence encodes CASSITGANVLTF. Full variable domain (rest looked up from reference TRBV25-1 and TRBJ2-6): EADIYQTPRYLVIGTGKKITLECSQTMGHDKMYWYQQDPGMELHLIHYSYGVNSTEKGDLSSESTVSRIRTEHFPLTLESARPSHTSQYLCASSITGANVLTFGAGSRLTVL.